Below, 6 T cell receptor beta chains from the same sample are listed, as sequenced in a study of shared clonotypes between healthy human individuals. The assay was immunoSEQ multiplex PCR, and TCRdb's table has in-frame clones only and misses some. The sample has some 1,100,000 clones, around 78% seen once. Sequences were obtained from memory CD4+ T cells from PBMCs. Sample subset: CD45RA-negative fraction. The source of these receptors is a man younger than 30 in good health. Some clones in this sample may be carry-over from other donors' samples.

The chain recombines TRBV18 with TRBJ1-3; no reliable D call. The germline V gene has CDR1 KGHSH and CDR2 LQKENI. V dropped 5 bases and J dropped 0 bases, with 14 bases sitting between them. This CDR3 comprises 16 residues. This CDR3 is CASSDISPVSGNTIYF. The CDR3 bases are TGTGCCAGCTCAGATATCAGCCCAGTCTCTGGAAACACCATATATTTT.

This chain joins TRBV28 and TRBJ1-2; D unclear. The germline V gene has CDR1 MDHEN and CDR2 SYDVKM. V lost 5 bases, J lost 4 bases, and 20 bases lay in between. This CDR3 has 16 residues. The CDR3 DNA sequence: TGTGCCAGCAGTCCCGCAAGCGCAGGAGGACTCTATGGCTACACCTTC. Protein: CASSPASAGGLYGYTF.

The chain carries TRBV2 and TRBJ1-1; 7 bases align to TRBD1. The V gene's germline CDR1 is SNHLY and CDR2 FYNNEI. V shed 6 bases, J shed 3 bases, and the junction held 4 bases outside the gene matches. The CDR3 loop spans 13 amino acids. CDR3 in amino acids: CASRGDRDTEAFF. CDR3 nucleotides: TGTGCCAGCAGGGGCGACAGGGACACTGAAGCTTTCTTT.

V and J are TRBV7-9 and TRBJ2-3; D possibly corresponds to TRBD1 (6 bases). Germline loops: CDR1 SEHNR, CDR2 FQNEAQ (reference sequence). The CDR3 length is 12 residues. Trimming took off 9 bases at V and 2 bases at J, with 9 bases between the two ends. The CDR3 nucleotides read TGTGCCAGTGGACAGCTCACAGATACGCAGTATTTT. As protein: CASGQLTDTQYF.

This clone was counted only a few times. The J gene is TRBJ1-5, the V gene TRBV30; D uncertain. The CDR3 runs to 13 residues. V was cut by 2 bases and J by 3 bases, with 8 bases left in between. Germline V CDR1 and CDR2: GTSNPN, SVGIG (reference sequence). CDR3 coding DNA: TGTGCCTGGAGTCCCCAGGACAATCAGCCCCAGCATTTT. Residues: CAWSPQDNQPQHF.

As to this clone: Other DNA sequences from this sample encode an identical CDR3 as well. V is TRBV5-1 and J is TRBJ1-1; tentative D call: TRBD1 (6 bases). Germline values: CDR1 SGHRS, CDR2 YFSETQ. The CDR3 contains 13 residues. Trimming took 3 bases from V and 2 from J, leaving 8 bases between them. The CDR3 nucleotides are TGCGCCAGCAGCTGGACAGTTAACACTGAAGCTTTCTTT. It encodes CASSWTVNTEAFF.